The source of this T cell receptor (beta chain) is a study of CD8 T cells in Susac syndrome. Reverse transcription of about 0.5 to 1 ug RNA was carried out with random hexamers. TCRdb ran MiXCR on the immunoSEQ multiplex PCR reads and lists one entry per CDR3 protein. The sample records around 130,000 distinct CDR3 sequences, approximately 95% being singletons. The CDR3 has 13 amino acids. Germline V gives CDR1 SGDLS, CDR2 YYNGEE. J gave up 6 bases and V 4 bases, and 4 bases lay outside the gene matches. The source of this sequence is a human donor with multiple sclerosis. Sequencing was done on a sample of CD4+ T cells from PBMCs. The chain carries TRBV9 and TRBJ2-1; 7 bases agree with TRBD2. CDR3 region: CASSSRTSNEQFF. The CDR3 coding sequence is TGTGCCAGCAGCTCAAGGACTAGCAATGAGCAGTTCTTC.